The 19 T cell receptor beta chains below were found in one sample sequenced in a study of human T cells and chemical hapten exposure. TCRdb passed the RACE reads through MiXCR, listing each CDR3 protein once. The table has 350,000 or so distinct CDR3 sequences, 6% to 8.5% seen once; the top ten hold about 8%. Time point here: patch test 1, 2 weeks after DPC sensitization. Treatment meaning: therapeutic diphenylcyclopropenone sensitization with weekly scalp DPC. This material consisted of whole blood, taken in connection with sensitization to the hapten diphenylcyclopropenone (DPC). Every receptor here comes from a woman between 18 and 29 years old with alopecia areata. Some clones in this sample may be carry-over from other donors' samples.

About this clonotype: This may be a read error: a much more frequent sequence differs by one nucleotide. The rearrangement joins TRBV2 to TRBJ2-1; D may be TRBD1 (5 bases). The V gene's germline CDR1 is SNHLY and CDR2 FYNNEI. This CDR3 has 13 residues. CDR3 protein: CASSGQGNNERFF. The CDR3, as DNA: TGTGCCAGCAGTGGGCAGGGAAACAATGAGCGGTTCTTC.

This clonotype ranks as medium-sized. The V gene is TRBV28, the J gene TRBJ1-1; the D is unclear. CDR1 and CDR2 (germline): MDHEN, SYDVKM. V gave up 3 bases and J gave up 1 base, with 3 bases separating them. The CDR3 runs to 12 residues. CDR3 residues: CASSFGNTEAFF. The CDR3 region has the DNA TGTGCCAGCAGTTTCGGGAACACTGAAGCTTTCTTT.

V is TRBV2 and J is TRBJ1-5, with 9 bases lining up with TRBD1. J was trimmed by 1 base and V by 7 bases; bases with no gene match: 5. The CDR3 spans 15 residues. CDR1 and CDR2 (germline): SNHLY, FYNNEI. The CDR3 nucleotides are TGTGCCAGCAAGGAACAGGGGGCCAGCAATCAGCCCCAGCATTTT. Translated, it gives CASKEQGASNQPQHF.

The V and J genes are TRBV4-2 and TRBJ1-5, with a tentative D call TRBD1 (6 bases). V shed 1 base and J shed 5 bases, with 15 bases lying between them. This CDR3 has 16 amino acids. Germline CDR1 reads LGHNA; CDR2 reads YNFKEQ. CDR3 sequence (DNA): TGTGCCAGCAGCCAAGGGCTGGACAGCAGAGATCAGCCCCAGCATTTT. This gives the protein CASSQGLDSRDQPQHF.

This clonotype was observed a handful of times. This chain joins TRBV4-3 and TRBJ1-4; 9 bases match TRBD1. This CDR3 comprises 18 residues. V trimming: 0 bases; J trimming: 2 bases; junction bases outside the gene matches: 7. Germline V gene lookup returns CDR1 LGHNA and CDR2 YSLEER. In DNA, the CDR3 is TGCGCCAGCAGCCAAGATGGGGACAGGGTCACTACTAATGAAAAACTGTTTTTT. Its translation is CASSQDGDRVTTNEKLFF.

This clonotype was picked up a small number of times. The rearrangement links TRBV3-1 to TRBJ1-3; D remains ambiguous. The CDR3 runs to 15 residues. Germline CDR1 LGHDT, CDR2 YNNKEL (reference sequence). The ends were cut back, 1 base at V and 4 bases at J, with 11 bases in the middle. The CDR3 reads CASSQGEGFGNTIYF. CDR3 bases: TGTGCCAGCAGCCAAGGAGAAGGGTTCGGAAACACCATATATTTT.

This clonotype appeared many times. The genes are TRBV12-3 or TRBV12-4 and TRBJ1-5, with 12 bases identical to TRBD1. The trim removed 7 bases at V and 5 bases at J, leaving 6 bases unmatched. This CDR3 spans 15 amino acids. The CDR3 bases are TGTGCCAGCACCACGGGACAGGGGGCAGATCAGCCCCAGCATTTT. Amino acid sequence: CASTTGQGADQPQHF.

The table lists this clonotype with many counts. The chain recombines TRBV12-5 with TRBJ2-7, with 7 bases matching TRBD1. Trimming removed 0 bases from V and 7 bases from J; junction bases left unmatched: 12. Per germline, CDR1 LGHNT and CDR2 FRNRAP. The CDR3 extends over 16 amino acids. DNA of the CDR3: TGTGCTAGTGGTTTGGTACGTGAGACAGGGCTGGGTGAGCAGTACTTC. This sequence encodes CASGLVRETGLGEQYF.

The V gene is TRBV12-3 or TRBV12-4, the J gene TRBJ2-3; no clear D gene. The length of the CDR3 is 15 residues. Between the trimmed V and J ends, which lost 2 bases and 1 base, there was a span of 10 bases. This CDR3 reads CASSLWAPGTDTQYF. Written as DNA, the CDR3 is TGTGCCAGCAGTTTATGGGCGCCCGGCACAGATACGCAGTATTTT.

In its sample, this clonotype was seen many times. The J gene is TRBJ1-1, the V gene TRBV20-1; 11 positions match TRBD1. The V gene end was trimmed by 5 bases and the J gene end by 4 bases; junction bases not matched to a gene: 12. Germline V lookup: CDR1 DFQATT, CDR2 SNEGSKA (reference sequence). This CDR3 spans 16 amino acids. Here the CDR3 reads CSAAPLGQGAFTEAFF. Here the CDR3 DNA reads TGCAGTGCTGCACCCCTTGGACAGGGGGCTTTCACTGAAGCTTTCTTT.

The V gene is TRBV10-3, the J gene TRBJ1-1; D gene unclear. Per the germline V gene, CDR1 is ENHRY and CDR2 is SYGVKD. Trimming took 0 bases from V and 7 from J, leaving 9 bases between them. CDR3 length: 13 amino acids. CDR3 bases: TGTGCCATCAGTGAGTCGTTCACCCTTGAAGCTTTCTTT. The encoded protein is CAISESFTLEAFF.

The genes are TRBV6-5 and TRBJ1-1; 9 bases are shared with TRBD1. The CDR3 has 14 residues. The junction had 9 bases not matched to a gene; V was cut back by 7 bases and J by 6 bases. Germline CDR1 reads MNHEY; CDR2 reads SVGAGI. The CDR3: CASNPDRGNPEAFF. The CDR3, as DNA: TGTGCCAGCAATCCCGACAGGGGGAATCCTGAAGCTTTCTTT.

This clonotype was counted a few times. CDR3 sequence reads: CASSRGGGHEQYF. The CDR3 region has the DNA TGTGCCAGCAGTCGGGGCGGGGGTCACGAGCAGTACTTC. This chain connects TRBV6-5 to TRBJ2-7; 7 nucleotides line up with TRBD2. The CDR3 loop spans 13 amino acids. CDR1 MNHEY and CDR2 SVGAGI come from the germline V gene. After removal of 5 bases from V and 5 bases from J, the junction contained 6 bases not matched to a gene.

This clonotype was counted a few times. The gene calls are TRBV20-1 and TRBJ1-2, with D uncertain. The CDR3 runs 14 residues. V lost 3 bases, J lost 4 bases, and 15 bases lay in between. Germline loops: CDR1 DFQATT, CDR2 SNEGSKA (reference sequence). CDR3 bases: TGCAGTGCTAGCCCCTCAGGATTTTCCTATGGCTACACCTTC. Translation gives CSASPSGFSYGYTF.

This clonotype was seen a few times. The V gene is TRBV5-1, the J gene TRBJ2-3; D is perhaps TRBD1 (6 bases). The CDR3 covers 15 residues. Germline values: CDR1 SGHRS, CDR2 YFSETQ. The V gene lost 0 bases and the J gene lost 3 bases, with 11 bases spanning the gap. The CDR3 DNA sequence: TGCGCCAGCAGCTTGGATACAGGGCGGACAGATACGCAGTATTTT. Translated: CASSLDTGRTDTQYF.

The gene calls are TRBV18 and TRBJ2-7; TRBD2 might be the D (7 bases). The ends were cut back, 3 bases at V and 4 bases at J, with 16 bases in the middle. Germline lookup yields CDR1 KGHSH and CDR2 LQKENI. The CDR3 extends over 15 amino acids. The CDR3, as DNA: TGTGCCAGCTCACCCTTCCGGGGGGCCGAATACGAGCAGTACTTC. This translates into CASSPFRGAEYEQYF.

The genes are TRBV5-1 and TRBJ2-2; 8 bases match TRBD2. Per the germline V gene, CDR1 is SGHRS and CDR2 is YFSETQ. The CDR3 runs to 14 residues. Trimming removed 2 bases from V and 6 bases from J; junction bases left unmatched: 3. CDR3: CASSLSGGSGELFF. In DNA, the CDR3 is TGCGCCAGCAGCTTAAGCGGGGGTTCCGGGGAGCTGTTTTTT.

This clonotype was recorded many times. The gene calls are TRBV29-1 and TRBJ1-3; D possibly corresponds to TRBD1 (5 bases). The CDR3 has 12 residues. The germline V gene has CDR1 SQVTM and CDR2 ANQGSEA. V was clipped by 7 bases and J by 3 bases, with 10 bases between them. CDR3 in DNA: TGCAGCGGACAGACGGATGGAAACACCATATATTTT. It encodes CSGQTDGNTIYF.

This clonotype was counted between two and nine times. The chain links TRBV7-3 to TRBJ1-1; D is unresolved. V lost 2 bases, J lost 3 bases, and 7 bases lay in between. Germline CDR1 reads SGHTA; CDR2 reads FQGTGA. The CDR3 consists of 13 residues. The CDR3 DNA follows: TGTGCCAGCAGCTTAGGGCCAGACACTGAAGCTTTCTTT. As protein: CASSLGPDTEAFF.